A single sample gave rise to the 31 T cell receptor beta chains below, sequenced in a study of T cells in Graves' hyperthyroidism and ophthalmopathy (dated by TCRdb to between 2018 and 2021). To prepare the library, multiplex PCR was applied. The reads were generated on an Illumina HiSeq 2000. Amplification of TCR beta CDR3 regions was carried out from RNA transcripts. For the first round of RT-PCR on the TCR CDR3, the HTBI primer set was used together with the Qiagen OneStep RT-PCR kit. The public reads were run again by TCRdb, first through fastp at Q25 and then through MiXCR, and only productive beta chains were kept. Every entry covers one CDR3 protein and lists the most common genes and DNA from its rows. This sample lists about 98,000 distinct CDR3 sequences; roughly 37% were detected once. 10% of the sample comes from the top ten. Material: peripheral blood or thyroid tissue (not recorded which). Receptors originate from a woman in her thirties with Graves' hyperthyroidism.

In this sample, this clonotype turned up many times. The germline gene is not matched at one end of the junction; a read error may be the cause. CDR3 sequence: CASSLSQETQYF. CDR3 DNA sequence: TGTGCCAGCAGCTTGTCGCAAGAGACCCAGTACTTC. This chain connects TRBV5-1 to TRBJ2-5; no firm D call. Germline V gene data show CDR1 as SGHRS and CDR2 as YFSETQ. CDR3 length: 12 residues.

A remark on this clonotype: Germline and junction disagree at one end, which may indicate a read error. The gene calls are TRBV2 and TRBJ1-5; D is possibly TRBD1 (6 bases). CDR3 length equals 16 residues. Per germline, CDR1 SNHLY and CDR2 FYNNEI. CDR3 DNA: TGTGCTAGCAACGTTGAACGGAAAGGGGGGTTGGCGCCCCAGCATTTT. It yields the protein CASNVERKGGLAPQHF.

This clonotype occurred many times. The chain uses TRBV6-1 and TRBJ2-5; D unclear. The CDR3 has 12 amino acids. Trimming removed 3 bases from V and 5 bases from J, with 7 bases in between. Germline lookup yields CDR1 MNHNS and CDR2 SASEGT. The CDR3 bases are TGTGCCAGCAGTGACTTCGAGGAGACCCAGTACTTC. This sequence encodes CASSDFEETQYF.

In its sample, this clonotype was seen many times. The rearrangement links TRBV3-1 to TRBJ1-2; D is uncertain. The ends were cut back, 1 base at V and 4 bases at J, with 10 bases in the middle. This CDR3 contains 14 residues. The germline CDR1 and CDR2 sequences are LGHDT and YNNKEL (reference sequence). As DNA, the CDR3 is TGTGCCAGCAGCCAAGCCGCAGGTGGCTATGGCTACACCTTC. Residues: CASSQAAGGYGYTF.

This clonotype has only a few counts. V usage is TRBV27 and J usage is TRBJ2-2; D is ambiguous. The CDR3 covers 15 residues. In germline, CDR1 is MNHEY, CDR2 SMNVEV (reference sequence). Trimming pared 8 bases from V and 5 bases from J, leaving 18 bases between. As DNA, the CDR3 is TGTGCCAGCCGACCTACTACGTTGGGTACCGGGGAGCTGTTTTTT. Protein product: CASRPTTLGTGELFF.

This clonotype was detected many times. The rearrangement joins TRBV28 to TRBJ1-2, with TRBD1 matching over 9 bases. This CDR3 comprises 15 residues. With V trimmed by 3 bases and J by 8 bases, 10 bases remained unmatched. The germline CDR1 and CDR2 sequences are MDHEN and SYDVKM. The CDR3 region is CASSFKVWDREGYTF. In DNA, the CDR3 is TGTGCCAGCAGTTTTAAGGTTTGGGACAGGGAAGGCTACACCTTC.

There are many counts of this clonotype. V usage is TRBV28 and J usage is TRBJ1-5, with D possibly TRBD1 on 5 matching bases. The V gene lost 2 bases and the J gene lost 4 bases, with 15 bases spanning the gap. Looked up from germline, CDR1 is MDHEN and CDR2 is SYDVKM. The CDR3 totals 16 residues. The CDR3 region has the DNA TGTGCCAGCAGTTTACCTTGGGGGACTCGGAATCAGCCCCAGCATTTT. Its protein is CASSLPWGTRNQPQHF.

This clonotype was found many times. In DNA form, the CDR3 reads TGTGCCAGCAGCTACCCGGGACAGGGGACTTACGAGCAGTACTTC. Translating it yields CASSYPGQGTYEQYF. J is TRBJ2-7 and V is TRBV5-5, with 10 bases lining up with TRBD1. Germline assignment: CDR1 SGHKS and CDR2 YYEKEE (reference sequence). V shed 3 bases and J 4 bases; nucleotides not matched to a gene: 7. The CDR3 runs 15 residues.

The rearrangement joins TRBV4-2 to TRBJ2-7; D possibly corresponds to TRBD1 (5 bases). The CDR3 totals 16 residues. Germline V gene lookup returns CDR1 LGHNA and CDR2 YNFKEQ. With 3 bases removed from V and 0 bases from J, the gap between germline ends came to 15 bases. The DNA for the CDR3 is TGTGCCAGCAGCCACGCCCCGAAGGGGTCCTCCTACGAGCAGTACTTC. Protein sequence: CASSHAPKGSSYEQYF.

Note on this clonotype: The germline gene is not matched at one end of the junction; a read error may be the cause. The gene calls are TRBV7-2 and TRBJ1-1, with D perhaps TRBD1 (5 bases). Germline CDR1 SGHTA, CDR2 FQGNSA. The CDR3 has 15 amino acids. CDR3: CASSLRNAPDTGAFF. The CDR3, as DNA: TGTGCCAGCAGCTTACGGAACGCTCCGGACACTGGAGCTTTCTTC.

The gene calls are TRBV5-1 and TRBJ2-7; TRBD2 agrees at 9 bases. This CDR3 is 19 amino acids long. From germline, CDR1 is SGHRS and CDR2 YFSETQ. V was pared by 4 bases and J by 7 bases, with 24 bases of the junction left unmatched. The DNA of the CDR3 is TGCGCCAGCAGCAGCGGGTCCGACGCGCTTAGCGGGAGAACAGAAGAGCAGTACTTC. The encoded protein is CASSSGSDALSGRTEEQYF.

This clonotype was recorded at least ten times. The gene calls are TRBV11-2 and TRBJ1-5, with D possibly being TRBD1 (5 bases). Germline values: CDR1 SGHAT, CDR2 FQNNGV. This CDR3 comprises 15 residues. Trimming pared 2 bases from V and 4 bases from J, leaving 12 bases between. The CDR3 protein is CASSLSGTANQPQHF. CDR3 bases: TGTGCCAGCAGCTTATCGGGGACGGCTAATCAGCCCCAGCATTTT. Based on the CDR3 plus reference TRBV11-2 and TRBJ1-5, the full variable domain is EAGVAQSPRYKIIEKRQSVAFWCNPISGHATLYWYQQILGQGPKLLIQFQNNGVVDDSQLPKDRFSAERLKGVDSTLKIQPAKLEDSAVYLCASSLSGTANQPQHFGDGTRLSIL.

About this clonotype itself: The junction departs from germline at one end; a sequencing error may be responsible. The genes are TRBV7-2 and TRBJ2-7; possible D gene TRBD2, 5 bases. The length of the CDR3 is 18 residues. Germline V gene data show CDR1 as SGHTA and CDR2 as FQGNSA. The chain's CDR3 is CAGSSGPSQWRAPYEQYF. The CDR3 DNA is TGTGCCGGCAGCTCAGGACCCTCGCAATGGCGGGCACCCTACGAGCAGTACTTC.

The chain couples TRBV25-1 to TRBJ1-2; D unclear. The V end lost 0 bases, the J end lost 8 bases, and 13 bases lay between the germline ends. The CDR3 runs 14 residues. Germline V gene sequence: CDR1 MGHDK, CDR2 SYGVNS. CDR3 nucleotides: TGTGCCAGCAGTGAATATGGAGGAATAGGCGGCTACACCTTC. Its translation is CASSEYGGIGGYTF.

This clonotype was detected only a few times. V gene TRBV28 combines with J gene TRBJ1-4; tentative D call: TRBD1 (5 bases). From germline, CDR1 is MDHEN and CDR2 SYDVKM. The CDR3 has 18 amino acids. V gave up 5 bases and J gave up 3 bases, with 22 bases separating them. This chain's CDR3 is CASSHPPTARGPNEKLFF. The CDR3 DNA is TGTGCCAGCAGTCATCCACCGACAGCGCGGGGTCCTAATGAAAAACTGTTTTTT.

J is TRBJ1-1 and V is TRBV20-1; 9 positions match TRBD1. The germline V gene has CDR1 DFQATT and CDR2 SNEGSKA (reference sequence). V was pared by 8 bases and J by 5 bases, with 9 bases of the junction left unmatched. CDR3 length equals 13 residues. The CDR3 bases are TGCAGTCCCTCGGGACAGGGTAAAACTGAAGCTTTCTTT. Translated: CSPSGQGKTEAFF.

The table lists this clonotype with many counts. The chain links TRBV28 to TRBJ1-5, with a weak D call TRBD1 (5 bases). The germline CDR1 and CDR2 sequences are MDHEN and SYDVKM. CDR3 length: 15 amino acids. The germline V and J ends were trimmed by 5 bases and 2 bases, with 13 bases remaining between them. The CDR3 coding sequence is TGTGCCAGCAGTCCGACAGCCATAGGCAATCAGCCCCAGCATTTT. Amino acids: CASSPTAIGNQPQHF.

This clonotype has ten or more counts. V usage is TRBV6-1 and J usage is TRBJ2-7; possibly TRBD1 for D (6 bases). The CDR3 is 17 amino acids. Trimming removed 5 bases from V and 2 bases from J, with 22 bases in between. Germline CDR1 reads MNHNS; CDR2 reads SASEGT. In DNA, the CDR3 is TGTGCCAGCAGTAGCCGATTCGGCAGGGGTCCAACCTACGAGCAGTACTTC. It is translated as CASSSRFGRGPTYEQYF.

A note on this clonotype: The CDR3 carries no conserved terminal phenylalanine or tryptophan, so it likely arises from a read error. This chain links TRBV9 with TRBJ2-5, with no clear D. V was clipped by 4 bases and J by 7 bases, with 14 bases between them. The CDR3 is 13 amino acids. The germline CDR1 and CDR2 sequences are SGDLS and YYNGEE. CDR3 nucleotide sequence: TGTGCCAGCAGCTACCAGCCCTTGGGGACCCAGTACCTC. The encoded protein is CASSYQPLGTQYL.

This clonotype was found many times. This CDR3 is CASSLIRAMGDRGYEQYF. The DNA of the CDR3 is TGTGCCAGCAGCTTAATCCGCGCGATGGGGGACAGGGGCTACGAGCAGTACTTC. The chain has TRBV5-6 and TRBJ2-7; 10 bases are shared with TRBD1. CDR1 is SGHDT and CDR2 is YYEEEE in the germline V gene. This CDR3 has 18 amino acids. V trimming: 2 bases; J trimming: 3 bases; junction bases outside the gene matches: 14.

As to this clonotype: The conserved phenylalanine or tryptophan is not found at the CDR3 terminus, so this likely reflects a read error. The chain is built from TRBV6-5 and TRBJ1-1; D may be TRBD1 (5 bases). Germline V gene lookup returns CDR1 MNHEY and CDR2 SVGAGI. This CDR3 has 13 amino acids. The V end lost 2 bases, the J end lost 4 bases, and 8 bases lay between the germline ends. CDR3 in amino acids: CASSYGGVTEAFS. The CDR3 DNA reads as TGTGCCAGCAGTTACGGGGGGGTCACTGAAGCTTTCTCT.

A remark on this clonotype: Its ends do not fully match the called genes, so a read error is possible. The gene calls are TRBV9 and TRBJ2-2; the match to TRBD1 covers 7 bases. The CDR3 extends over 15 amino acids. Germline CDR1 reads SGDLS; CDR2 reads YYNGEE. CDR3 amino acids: CASSAGQRNTGELSW. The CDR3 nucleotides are TGTGCCAGCAGCGCGGGACAGCGGAACACCGGGGAGCTGTCTTGG.

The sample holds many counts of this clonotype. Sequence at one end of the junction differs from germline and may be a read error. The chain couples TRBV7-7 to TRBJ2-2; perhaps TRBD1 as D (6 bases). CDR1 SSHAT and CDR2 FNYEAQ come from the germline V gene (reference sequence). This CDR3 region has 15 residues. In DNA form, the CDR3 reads TGTGCTAGCAGCCAAGGGGCAGGGGCCACCGGGGAGCTGTTTTTT. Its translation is CASSQGAGATGELFF.

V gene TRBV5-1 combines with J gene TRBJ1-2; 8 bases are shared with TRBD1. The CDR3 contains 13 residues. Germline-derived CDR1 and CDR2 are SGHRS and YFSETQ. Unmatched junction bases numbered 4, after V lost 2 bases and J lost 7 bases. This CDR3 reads CASSFGQGSGYTF. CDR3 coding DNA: TGCGCCAGCAGCTTCGGACAGGGAAGTGGCTACACCTTC.

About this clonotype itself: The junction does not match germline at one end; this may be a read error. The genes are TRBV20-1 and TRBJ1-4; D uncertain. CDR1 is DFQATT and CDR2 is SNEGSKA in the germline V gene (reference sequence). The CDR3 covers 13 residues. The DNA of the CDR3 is TGTAGTGCTAGATCGGAGACTAATGAAAAACTGTTTTTT. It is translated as CSARSETNEKLFF.

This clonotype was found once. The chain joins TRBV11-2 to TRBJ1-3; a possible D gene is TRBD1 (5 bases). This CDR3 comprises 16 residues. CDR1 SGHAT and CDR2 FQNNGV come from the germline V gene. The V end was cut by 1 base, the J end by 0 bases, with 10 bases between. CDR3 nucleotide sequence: TGTGCCAGCAGCTTAGGGGGACCGGCCTCTGGAAACACCATATATTTT. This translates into CASSLGGPASGNTIYF.

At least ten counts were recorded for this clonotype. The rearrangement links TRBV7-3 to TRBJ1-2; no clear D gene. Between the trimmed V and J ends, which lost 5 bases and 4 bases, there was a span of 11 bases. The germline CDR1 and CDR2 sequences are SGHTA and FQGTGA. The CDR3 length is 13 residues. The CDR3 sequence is CASSMGSVYGYTF. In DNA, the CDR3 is TGTGCCAGCAGCATGGGGTCGGTCTATGGCTACACCTTC.

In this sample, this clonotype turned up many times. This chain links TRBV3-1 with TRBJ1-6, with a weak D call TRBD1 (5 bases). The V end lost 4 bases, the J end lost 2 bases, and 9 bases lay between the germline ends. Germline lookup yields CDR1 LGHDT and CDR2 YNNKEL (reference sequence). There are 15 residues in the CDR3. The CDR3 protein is CASSRQTAYNSPLHF. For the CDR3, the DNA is TGTGCCAGCAGCCGTCAGACAGCCTATAATTCACCCCTCCACTTT. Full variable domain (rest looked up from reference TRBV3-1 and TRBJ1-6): DTAVSQTPKYLVTQMGNDKSIKCEQNLGHDTMYWYKQDSKKFLKIMFSYNNKELIINETVPNRFSPKSPDKAHLNLHINSLELGDSAVYFCASSRQTAYNSPLHFGNGTRLTVT.

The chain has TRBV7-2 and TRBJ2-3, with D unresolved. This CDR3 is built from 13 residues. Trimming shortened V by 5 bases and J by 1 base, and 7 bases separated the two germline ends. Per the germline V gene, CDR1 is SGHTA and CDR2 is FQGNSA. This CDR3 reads CASSQRGTDTQYF. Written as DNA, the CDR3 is TGTGCCAGCAGCCAAAGGGGCACAGATACGCAGTATTTT.

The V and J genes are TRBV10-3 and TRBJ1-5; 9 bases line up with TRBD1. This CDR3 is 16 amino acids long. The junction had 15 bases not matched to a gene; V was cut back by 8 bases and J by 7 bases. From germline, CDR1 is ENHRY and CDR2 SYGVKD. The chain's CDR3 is CAIGQGTGRRRQPQHF. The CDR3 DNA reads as TGTGCCATCGGACAGGGGACAGGCCGGAGGAGGCAGCCCCAGCATTTT.

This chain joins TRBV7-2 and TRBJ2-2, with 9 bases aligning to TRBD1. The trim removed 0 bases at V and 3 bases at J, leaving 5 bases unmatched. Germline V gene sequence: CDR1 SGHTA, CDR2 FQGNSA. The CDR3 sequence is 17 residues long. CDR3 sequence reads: CASSLAGTGQYTGELFF. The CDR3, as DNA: TGTGCCAGCAGCTTAGCCGGGACAGGGCAGTACACCGGGGAGCTGTTTTTT.